These 2 T cell receptor beta chains originate from one sample sequenced in a study of cytomegalovirus exposure and HLA in healthy donors. The protocol was immunoSEQ multiplex PCR, while the TCRdb copy is restricted to in-frame clones and leaves out a portion. The table records 110,000 to 150,000 clones, 91% of them present only once. Sequenced sample: PBMCs. Receptors originate from a man aged 18 to 29 in good health and CMV-seronegative.

The chain joins TRBV19 to TRBJ2-7; 7 bases are shared with TRBD1. Trimming took 6 bases from V and 0 from J; bases not matched to a gene: 5. The CDR3 consists of 14 residues. CDR1 and CDR2 (germline): LNHDA, SQIVND (reference sequence). This chain's CDR3 is CASRDRPSSYEQYF. The DNA for the CDR3 is TGTGCCAGTAGGGACAGGCCGAGCTCCTACGAGCAGTACTTC.

J is TRBJ2-1 and V is TRBV27; the D gene is possibly TRBD2 (6 bases). CDR3 length: 14 residues. The ends were cut back, 3 bases at V and 4 bases at J, with 10 bases in the middle. Germline V gives CDR1 MNHEY, CDR2 SMNVEV (reference sequence). CDR3 protein: CASSFGTGYNEQFF. Written as DNA, the CDR3 is TGTGCCAGCAGTTTCGGGACTGGTTACAATGAGCAGTTCTTC.